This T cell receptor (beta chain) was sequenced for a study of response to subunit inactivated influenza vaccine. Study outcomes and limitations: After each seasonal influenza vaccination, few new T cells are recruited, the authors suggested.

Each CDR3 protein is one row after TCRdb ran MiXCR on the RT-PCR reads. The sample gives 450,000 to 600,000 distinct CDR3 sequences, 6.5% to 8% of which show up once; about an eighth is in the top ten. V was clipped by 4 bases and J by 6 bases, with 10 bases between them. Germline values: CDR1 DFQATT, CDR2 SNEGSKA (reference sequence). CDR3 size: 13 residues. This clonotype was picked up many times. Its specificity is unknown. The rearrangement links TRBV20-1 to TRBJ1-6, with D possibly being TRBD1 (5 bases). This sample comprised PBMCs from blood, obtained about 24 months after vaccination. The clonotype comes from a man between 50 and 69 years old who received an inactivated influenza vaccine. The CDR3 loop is CSANRDGNSPLHF. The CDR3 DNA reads TGCAGTGCTAACCGGGACGGTAATTCACCCCTCCACTTT.